Following are 13 T cell receptor beta chains from one sample sequenced in a study of CD8+ T cells in alopecia areata. It was cDNA, reverse transcribed from extracted RNA, that served as the sequencing template. Data came from immunoSEQ multiplex PCR; TCRdb stores just in-frame clones and leaves some out. The data hold 90,000 to 150,000 clones, with 35% to 40% observed a single time. What was sequenced was CD4+ T cells sorted from blood. The receptors shown here come from a human donor with alopecia areata.

This clone was recorded once. The chain couples TRBV30 to TRBJ2-7, with D uncertain. Trimming pared 2 bases from V and 4 bases from J, leaving 6 bases between. The CDR3 length is 11 residues. CDR1 and CDR2 from the germline V gene are GTSNPN and SVGIG (reference sequence). CDR3 coding DNA: TGTGCCTGGAGTAAGAGGTACGAGCAGTACTTC. Its translation: CAWSKRYEQYF.

The chain couples TRBV9 to TRBJ2-1, with 7 bases identical to TRBD2. The junction had 10 bases not matched to a gene; V was cut back by 0 bases and J by 10 bases. CDR3 length equals 15 residues. In germline, CDR1 is SGDLS, CDR2 YYNGEE. In DNA form, the CDR3 reads TGTGCCAGCAGCGTAGTAGCGGGCGGTAGGGGAGAGCAGTTCTTC. Translating it yields CASSVVAGGRGEQFF.

This clone was detected only a few times. The chain combines TRBV21-1 with TRBJ2-5; the D call TRBD2 from the table was never checked on the DNA. TRBV21-1 is shown as a pseudogene. The CDR3 length is 12 residues. CDR3 protein: CASSFPRETQYF. The DNA for the CDR3 is TGTGCCAGCAGCTTCCCGCGAGAGACCCAGTACTTC.

This chain joins TRBV30 and TRBJ1-5, with D hard to call. Germline loops: CDR1 GTSNPN, CDR2 SVGIG (reference sequence). The CDR3 covers 13 residues. V lost 2 bases and J 3 bases, leaving 8 bases between the germline ends. CDR3: CAWSRRDNQPQHF. In DNA, the CDR3 is TGTGCCTGGAGTCGGCGGGACAATCAGCCCCAGCATTTT. Drawing the rest from reference TRBV30 and TRBJ1-5, the complete variable domain is SQTIHQWPATLVQPVGSPLSLECTVEGTSNPNLYWYRQAAGRGLQLLFYSVGIGQISSEVPQNLSASRPQDRQFILSSKKLLLSDSGFYLCAWSRRDNQPQHFGDGTRLSIL.

This clone has more than one count but fewer than ten. The chain uses TRBV28 and TRBJ1-1; D gene ambiguous. Germline assignment: CDR1 MDHEN and CDR2 SYDVKM. The length of the CDR3 is 13 residues. The V end lost 6 bases, the J end lost 10 bases, and 18 bases lay between the germline ends. Written as DNA, the CDR3 is TGTGCCAGCAGCTCACGGCATACCGGGATAGCTTTCTTT. It codes for CASSSRHTGIAFF.

This clone was recorded a few times. The chain recombines TRBV5-1 with TRBJ2-7; 7 positions agree with TRBD1. V lost 2 bases and J lost 0; bases outside the gene matches: 8. This CDR3 spans 16 amino acids. Germline V gives CDR1 SGHRS, CDR2 YFSETQ. The CDR3: CASSFNWDSSSYEQYF. The CDR3 DNA is TGCGCCAGCAGCTTCAACTGGGACAGTAGCTCCTACGAGCAGTACTTC.

This sequence joins TRBV29-1 and TRBJ2-1; a weak D match, TRBD2 (6 bases). V lost 4 bases, J lost 0 bases, and 16 bases lay in between. Germline CDR1 and CDR2: SQVTM and ANQGSEA. The CDR3 runs to 16 residues. The CDR3 bases are TGCAGCGTTGTGAGATCCGGGGGAAGCTCCTACAATGAGCAGTTCTTC. Translating gives CSVVRSGGSSYNEQFF.

V and J are TRBV28 and TRBJ2-6; TRBD1 or TRBD2 may be the D gene (5 bases each). The germline CDR1 and CDR2 sequences are MDHEN and SYDVKM. The CDR3 extends over 14 amino acids. Trimming cost V 8 bases and J 0 bases, with 8 bases left between them. CDR3 residues: CASGTISGANVLTF. CDR3 nucleotide sequence: TGTGCCAGCGGGACGATCTCTGGGGCCAACGTCCTGACTTTC.

This clone was seen a handful of times. V usage is TRBV25-1 and J usage is TRBJ2-5, with 9 bases that match TRBD2. V shed 6 bases and J 4 bases; nucleotides not matched to a gene: 3. The CDR3 is 13 residues long. Germline V CDR1 and CDR2: MGHDK, SYGVNS. DNA for the CDR3: TGTGCCAGCAGGGGGACTAGCCCAGAGACCCAGTACTTC. Amino acids: CASRGTSPETQYF. The full variable domain, its missing parts supplied by reference TRBV25-1 and TRBJ2-5, is EADIYQTPRYLVIGTGKKITLECSQTMGHDKMYWYQQDPGMELHLIHYSYGVNSTEKGDLSSESTVSRIRTEHFPLTLESARPSHTSQYLCASRGTSPETQYFGPGTRLLVL.

The chain uses TRBV6-6 and TRBJ1-1; D is ambiguous. The germline V and J ends were trimmed by 2 bases and 4 bases, with 11 bases remaining between them. The CDR3 runs 14 residues. Germline CDR1 MNHNY, CDR2 SVGAGI (reference sequence). CDR3 amino acids: CASSYEGFTTEAFF. The CDR3 DNA follows: TGTGCCAGCAGTTACGAGGGTTTTACCACTGAAGCTTTCTTT.

The CDR3: CASPAKAIRTGELFF. As DNA, the CDR3 is TGCGCCAGCCCAGCGAAAGCGATTCGCACCGGGGAGCTGTTTTTT. V is TRBV23-1 and J is TRBJ2-2; no clear D gene. TRBV23-1 is classed as an ORF, of uncertain function. Trimming pared 8 bases from V and 4 bases from J, leaving 17 bases between. The length of the CDR3 is 15 residues.

This clone was seen a handful of times. The rearrangement uses TRBV29-1 and TRBJ1-3; no reliable D call. The germline V and J ends were trimmed by 6 bases and 1 base, with 10 bases remaining between them. The CDR3 sequence is 13 residues long. Germline V gene sequence: CDR1 SQVTM, CDR2 ANQGSEA. The CDR3 loop reads CSVPMGSGNTIYF. For the CDR3, the DNA is TGCAGCGTCCCTATGGGGTCTGGAAACACCATATATTTT.

V and J are TRBV4-1 and TRBJ2-5; 8 bases are a match to TRBD2. Unmatched junction bases numbered 9, after V lost 5 bases and J lost 4 bases. The V gene's germline CDR1 is MGHRA and CDR2 YSYEKL. The CDR3 covers 15 residues. The CDR3 loop reads CASSTGSTSAETQYF. The CDR3 region has the DNA TGCGCCAGCAGCACCGGTTCGACTAGCGCAGAGACCCAGTACTTC.